This T cell receptor (beta chain) was captured by sequencing in a study of shared clonotypes between healthy human individuals. V lost 0 bases and J lost 5; bases outside the gene matches: 3. Germline-derived CDR1 and CDR2 are ENHRY and SYGVKD. The CDR3 has 15 residues. Assay: immunoSEQ multiplex PCR; the TCRdb copy retains only in-frame clones and omits some. Here the sample spans about 1 million clones, about 80% being singletons. Sequenced material: memory CD4+ T cells sorted from blood. Subset meaning: CD45RA-negative fraction. The clonotype comes from a young man in good health. The chain recombines TRBV10-3 with TRBJ1-4; 7 bases are shared with TRBD1. The CDR3 sequence is CAISESPGGNEKLFF. Written as DNA, the CDR3 is TGTGCCATCAGTGAGTCCCCAGGGGGGAATGAAAAACTGTTTTTT.